This TCR beta chain was profiled in a study of shared clonotypes between healthy human individuals. Only in-frame clones appear in the TCRdb table, and some are missing; sequencing was by immunoSEQ multiplex PCR. Of about 680,000 clones listed, roughly nine tenths are singletons. With 4 bases removed from V and 6 bases from J, the gap between germline ends came to 21 bases. The CDR3 sequence is 16 residues long. In germline, CDR1 is SGHRS, CDR2 YFSETQ. In the naive CD8 group, cells lacked CD45RO and were positively selected for CCR7, so terminally differentiated effector memory CD45RA+ cells were left out.

Source material: naive CD8+ T cells sorted from blood. This sequence was found in a man aged 30-40 years in good health. The chain carries TRBV5-1 and TRBJ2-3, with D unclear. The CDR3 region is CASSPLGQPPLDTQYF. CDR3 in DNA: TGCGCCAGCAGCCCCCTAGGGCAGCCTCCTTTGGATACGCAGTATTTT.